What follows are 6 T cell receptor beta chains derived from one specimen sequenced in a study of T cell responses to AZD1222 COVID-19 vaccine. Here immunoSEQ multiplex PCR was the method, and the copy in TCRdb shows in-frame clones only, minus some. The table records about 150,000 clones, about 92% of them present only once. The source material was peripheral blood, sampled 28 days after the second AZD1222 dose. These receptor sequences come from an adult who received the AZD1222 COVID-19 vaccine.

Points on this clone: This specimen includes other DNA sequences encoding the same CDR3. The chain links TRBV6-5 to TRBJ1-2, with a weak D call TRBD1 (5 bases). Trimming took 2 bases from V and 1 from J, leaving 5 bases between them. The CDR3 has 13 residues. CDR1 and CDR2 (germline): MNHEY, SVGAGI. CDR3 coding DNA: TGTGCCAGCAGTTACGACAGTAACTATGGCTACACCTTC. This sequence encodes CASSYDSNYGYTF.

The chain combines TRBV27 with TRBJ2-7; 7 nucleotides match TRBD1. The germline V gene encodes CDR1 MNHEY and CDR2 SMNVEV (reference sequence). The CDR3 is made up of 15 amino acids. The V gene end was trimmed by 8 bases and the J gene end by 4 bases; junction bases not matched to a gene: 14. The CDR3 DNA sequence: TGTGCCAGCCGCTGGGACAGTTTAACCCGTTACGAGCAGTACTTC. Protein sequence: CASRWDSLTRYEQYF.

This sequence joins TRBV12-3 or TRBV12-4 and TRBJ2-7; 8 bases are a match to TRBD1. The CDR3 runs to 13 residues. J gave up 5 bases and V 5 bases, and 5 bases lay outside the gene matches. The CDR3 protein is CASSTRQGNEQYF. DNA of the CDR3: TGTGCCAGCAGTACTCGACAGGGGAACGAGCAGTACTTC.

This chain links TRBV6-2 or TRBV6-3 with TRBJ2-3, with TRBD1 identical over 7 bases. This CDR3 is built from 15 residues. From germline, CDR1 is MNHEY and CDR2 SVGEGT. The J segment lost 0 bases and the V segment lost 2 bases, leaving 2 bases of the junction unmatched. CDR3 bases: TGTGCCAGCAGTTACAGGGGGCTTAGCACAGATACGCAGTATTTT. It specifies CASSYRGLSTDTQYF.

The V gene is TRBV30, the J gene TRBJ1-6, with TRBD1 matching over 8 bases. The CDR3 loop spans 12 amino acids. Unmatched junction bases numbered 3, after V lost 4 bases and J lost 10 bases. The germline gives CDR1 GTSNPN, CDR2 SVGIG (reference sequence). In DNA form, the CDR3 reads TGTGCCTGGACGGCAGGGGGCTCACCCCTCCACTTT. Residues: CAWTAGGSPLHF.

This chain links TRBV5-4 with TRBJ2-3; a possible D gene is TRBD2 (5 bases). This CDR3 comprises 15 residues. Per germline, CDR1 SGHNT and CDR2 YYREEE (reference sequence). Trimming took 0 bases from V and 1 from J, leaving 9 bases between them. Written as DNA, the CDR3 is TGTGCCAGCAGCTTGGAGAGGGATCGCACAGATACGCAGTATTTT. Translation gives CASSLERDRTDTQYF.